The 27 T cell receptor beta chains reported below all come from one sample, sequenced in a study of OX40 agonist ivuxolimab in advanced cancers. Data came from immunoSEQ multiplex PCR; TCRdb stores just in-frame clones and leaves some out. The sample carries tens of thousands of clones, about 86% recorded once. Source: CD4+ or CD8+ T cells sorted from blood, taken in a trial of the OX40 agonist ivuxolimab. Source of these receptors: an adult with an advanced solid tumor such as melanoma, head and neck, liver or kidney cancer.

This clone has more than one count but fewer than ten. The V gene is TRBV29-1, the J gene TRBJ1-4, with D uncertain. Trimming removed 4 bases from V and 8 bases from J, with 17 bases in between. The germline gives CDR1 SQVTM, CDR2 ANQGSEA. This CDR3 is built from 14 residues. The CDR3: CSVGAGSGYEKLFF. DNA of the CDR3: TGCAGCGTTGGGGCGGGGAGCGGTTACGAAAAACTGTTTTTT.

This chain links TRBV10-2 with TRBJ2-2; 7 bases map to TRBD2. The junction had 7 bases not matched to a gene; V was cut back by 2 bases and J by 1 base. CDR1 and CDR2 (germline): WSHSY, SAAADI. This CDR3 has 17 amino acids. CDR3 DNA sequence: TGCGCCAGCAGTGAGCCGAGCGGCGGGGGGAACACCGGGGAGCTGTTTTTT. As protein: CASSEPSGGGNTGELFF.

This chain uses TRBV7-2 with TRBJ1-2; no firm D call. Per germline, CDR1 SGHTA and CDR2 FQGNSA. V lost 3 bases to trimming and J lost 0 bases, with 2 bases between them. The CDR3 spans 12 residues. This CDR3 is CASSLTNYGYTF. CDR3 coding DNA: TGTGCCAGCAGCTTGACTAACTATGGCTACACCTTC.

The chain joins TRBV5-1 to TRBJ1-4; perhaps TRBD1 as D (6 bases). Germline loops: CDR1 SGHRS, CDR2 YFSETQ. The germline V and J ends were trimmed by 4 bases and 3 bases, with 13 bases remaining between them. The CDR3 runs to 15 residues. CDR3 coding DNA: TGCGCCAGCAGCCCCCAGGGGCAGGCTAATGAAAAACTGTTTTTT. This codes for CASSPQGQANEKLFF. Using reference TRBV5-1 and TRBJ1-4 for the parts outside the CDR3, the full variable domain is KAGVTQTPRYLIKTRGQQVTLSCSPISGHRSVSWYQQTPGQGLQFLFEYFSETQRNKGNFPGRFSGRQFSNSRSEMNVSTLELGDSALYLCASSPQGQANEKLFFGSGTQLSVL.

CDR3 DNA sequence: TGTGCCAGCAGCGTAGACAATACGAACACTGAAGCTTTCTTT. Translating gives CASSVDNTNTEAFF. This sequence joins TRBV9 and TRBJ1-1; D remains ambiguous. V was shortened by 0 bases and J by 1 base, with 7 bases between the two germline ends. CDR3 length: 14 amino acids. The V gene's germline CDR1 is SGDLS and CDR2 YYNGEE. Looking up the rest from reference TRBV9 and TRBJ1-1 gives the full variable domain: DSGVTQTPKHLITATGQRVTLRCSPRSGDLSVYWYQQSLDQGLQFLIQYYNGEERAKGNILERFSAQQFPDLHSELNLSSLELGDSALYFCASSVDNTNTEAFFGQGTRLTVV.

J is TRBJ2-7 and V is TRBV7-9, with D perhaps assigned TRBD1 or TRBD2 (5 bases each). V was shortened by 1 base and J by 5 bases, with 12 bases between the two germline ends. Germline V gives CDR1 SEHNR, CDR2 FQNEAQ (reference sequence). The CDR3 covers 14 residues. As DNA, the CDR3 is TGTGCCAGCAGCTTAGGGCAGGGAGTGAACGAGCAGTACTTC. It encodes CASSLGQGVNEQYF.

V is TRBV5-1 and J is TRBJ2-1, with D perhaps matching TRBD1 or TRBD2 (6 bases each). Germline lookup yields CDR1 SGHRS and CDR2 YFSETQ. Trimming shortened V by 0 bases and J by 1 base, and 8 bases separated the two germline ends. The CDR3 loop spans 15 amino acids. The CDR3 nucleotides are TGCGCCAGCAGCTTGGAGGGGGGATCCTACAATGAGCAGTTCTTC. Its translation is CASSLEGGSYNEQFF.

The CDR3 loop is CASSPRNTEAFF. CDR3 bases: TGTGCCAGCAGCCCGAGGAACACTGAAGCTTTCTTT. This rearrangement joins TRBV11-1 to TRBJ1-1; D is unresolved. The CDR3 is 12 residues long. Germline values: CDR1 SGHAT, CDR2 FQDESV (reference sequence). V lost 5 bases to trimming and J lost 1 base, with 5 bases between them. Full variable domain (remainder filled in from reference TRBV11-1 and TRBJ1-1): EAEVAQSPRYKITEKSQAVAFWCDPISGHATLYWYRQILGQGPELLVQFQDESVVDDSQLPKDRFSAERLKGVDSTLKIQPAELGDSAMYLCASSPRNTEAFFGQGTRLTVV.

In its sample, this clone was seen a few times. The V call is TRBV10-3, the J call TRBJ2-3; 9 bases align to TRBD2. The CDR3 contains 18 residues. V trimming: 11 bases; J trimming: 5 bases; junction bases outside the gene matches: 23. The germline CDR1 and CDR2 sequences are ENHRY and SYGVKD. The CDR3 bases are TGTGCCTCCAACGGCCGGCGCGGGGGGGAAATGGTTCGAGATACGCAGTATTTT. Its translation is CASNGRRGGEMVRDTQYF.

The genes are TRBV7-9 and TRBJ1-3; TRBD1 aligns across 7 bases. Germline V gene sequence: CDR1 SEHNR, CDR2 FQNEAQ (reference sequence). With V trimmed by 5 bases and J by 0 bases, 4 bases remained unmatched. This CDR3 is 15 amino acids long. In nucleotides, the CDR3 is TGTGCCAGCAGCCTACGGGACAGCTCTGGAAACACCATATATTTT. This encodes CASSLRDSSGNTIYF.

This sequence joins TRBV2 and TRBJ2-4; a weak D match, TRBD2 (8 bases). Looked up from germline, CDR1 is SNHLY and CDR2 is FYNNEI. The CDR3 runs to 16 residues. Trimming removed 4 bases at V and 7 bases at J, with 20 bases between. This CDR3 is CASSVRVAGTDNIQYF. Here the CDR3 DNA reads TGTGCCAGCAGTGTGCGAGTAGCGGGGACAGACAACATTCAGTACTTC.

The chain links TRBV27 to TRBJ1-2; 7 bases map to TRBD1. From germline, CDR1 is MNHEY and CDR2 SMNVEV (reference sequence). CDR3 size: 13 residues. V lost 5 bases and J lost 8; bases outside the gene matches: 8. CDR3 amino acids: CASSPGQVGGYTF. Here the CDR3 DNA reads TGTGCCAGCAGTCCAGGACAGGTCGGGGGCTACACCTTC.

The rearrangement links TRBV29-1 to TRBJ2-2; D call uncertain. The germline V and J ends were trimmed by 1 base and 4 bases, with 4 bases remaining between them. The CDR3 has 12 amino acids. CDR1 SQVTM and CDR2 ANQGSEA come from the germline V gene. The CDR3 region is CSVEGITGELFF. In DNA, the CDR3 is TGCAGCGTTGAAGGGATCACCGGGGAGCTGTTTTTT.

This clone was seen just once. The chain employs TRBV7-3 and TRBJ1-1; D is ambiguous. V lost 7 bases and J lost 0, with 9 bases in between. Germline loops: CDR1 SGHTA, CDR2 FQGTGA. The CDR3 has 13 amino acids. The CDR3 here is CASKRTVNTEAFF. In DNA form, the CDR3 reads TGTGCCAGCAAGCGGACGGTGAACACTGAAGCTTTCTTT.

This chain connects TRBV2 to TRBJ1-4; possible D gene TRBD1, 5 bases. Germline loops: CDR1 SNHLY, CDR2 FYNNEI. There are 14 residues in the CDR3. V lost 10 bases and J 8 bases, leaving 20 bases between the germline ends. The CDR3 coding sequence is TGTGCCACGCTCCAGGGAGGGACGGCGGAAAAACTGTTTTTT. Translation gives CATLQGGTAEKLFF.

The chain couples TRBV28 to TRBJ1-1; a weak D match, TRBD1 (5 bases). The CDR3 spans 16 residues. V lost 5 bases to trimming and J lost 0 bases, with 16 bases between them. Germline V gene lookup returns CDR1 MDHEN and CDR2 SYDVKM. The CDR3 DNA is TGTGCCAGCAGTCCCCCGGGGGTCGGGCTGAACACTGAAGCTTTCTTT. Its protein product is CASSPPGVGLNTEAFF.

The chain has TRBV7-8 and TRBJ2-3; D is ambiguous. The germline gives CDR1 SGHVS, CDR2 FQNEAQ. V was pared by 1 base and J by 4 bases, with 12 bases between. The CDR3 length is 15 residues. CDR3: CASSLVSDWADTQYF. DNA for the CDR3: TGTGCCAGCAGCTTAGTGTCGGATTGGGCAGATACGCAGTATTTT.

The chain combines TRBV27 with TRBJ1-6, with D perhaps TRBD1 (5 bases). Germline lookup yields CDR1 MNHEY and CDR2 SMNVEV (reference sequence). V shed 10 bases and J shed 4 bases, with 20 bases lying between them. This CDR3 is 16 amino acids long. DNA for the CDR3: TGTGCCACCAGGGAGGACTTGGGGCAGTATAATTCACCCCTCCACTTT. Translated: CATREDLGQYNSPLHF.

This rearrangement joins TRBV5-1 to TRBJ2-3, with 9 positions matching TRBD2. V dropped 0 bases and J dropped 6; count of bases not matched to a gene: 11. Germline V gene lookup returns CDR1 SGHRS and CDR2 YFSETQ. The CDR3 length is 17 residues. Written as DNA, the CDR3 is TGCGCCAGCAGCTTGGGGCTAGCGGGGTCCCCGGGGGATACGCAGTATTTT. Protein product: CASSLGLAGSPGDTQYF. Full variable domain (missing parts from reference TRBV5-1 and TRBJ2-3): KAGVTQTPRYLIKTRGQQVTLSCSPISGHRSVSWYQQTPGQGLQFLFEYFSETQRNKGNFPGRFSGRQFSNSRSEMNVSTLELGDSALYLCASSLGLAGSPGDTQYFGPGTRLTVL.

The chain has TRBV18 and TRBJ1-5, with a weak D call TRBD1 (5 bases). CDR1 and CDR2 (germline): KGHSH, LQKENI. Trimming took off 2 bases at V and 4 bases at J, with 6 bases between the two ends. CDR3 length: 13 residues. In nucleotides, the CDR3 is TGTGCCAGCTCACCAGGGGGAAATCAGCCCCAGCATTTT. It translates to CASSPGGNQPQHF.

This sequence joins TRBV6-5 and TRBJ2-7, with 8 bases aligning to TRBD1. V lost 6 bases, J lost 3 bases, and 10 bases stayed unmatched. Germline assignment: CDR1 MNHEY and CDR2 SVGAGI. This CDR3 region has 15 residues. The CDR3 protein is CASRQKQGVYYEQYF. For the CDR3, the DNA is TGTGCCAGCAGACAGAAACAGGGGGTTTACTACGAGCAGTACTTC.

This chain connects TRBV4-1 to TRBJ1-4, with unresolved D. Trimming stripped 0 bases from V and 8 bases from J, with 13 bases between. From germline, CDR1 is MGHRA and CDR2 YSYEKL. The CDR3 spans 15 residues. The CDR3 region has the DNA TGCGCCAGCAGCCAAGATCGCGGGAGTGGAGAAAAACTGTTTTTT. Protein sequence: CASSQDRGSGEKLFF.

This chain connects TRBV12-5 to TRBJ2-2; D ambiguous. V lost 0 bases and J lost 0, with 17 bases in between. Germline CDR1 reads LGHNT; CDR2 reads FRNRAP. CDR3 length: 19 residues. The CDR3 loop reads CASGLVHRRSSTNTGELFF. As DNA, the CDR3 is TGTGCTAGTGGTTTGGTACATAGGCGGAGTTCGACGAACACCGGGGAGCTGTTTTTT.

J is TRBJ2-4 and V is TRBV7-9; 7 nucleotides agree with TRBD2. V shed 2 bases and J 11 bases; nucleotides not matched to a gene: 9. In germline, CDR1 is SEHNR, CDR2 FQNEAQ (reference sequence). The CDR3 is made up of 14 amino acids. CDR3 sequence: CASSLMAGETFQYF. CDR3 nucleotide sequence: TGTGCCAGCAGCTTAATGGCGGGGGAGACATTTCAGTACTTC.

The V call is TRBV6-7, the J call TRBJ1-3, with a possible D match to TRBD1 (5 bases). TRBV6-7 is an open reading frame whose function is uncertain. Deletions cut 0 bases from V and 2 bases from J, with 14 bases between. This CDR3 contains 17 residues. The CDR3 loop reads CASSYSAGISAGNTIYF. The CDR3 DNA is TGTGCCAGCAGTTACTCGGCAGGGATTTCCGCTGGAAACACCATATATTTT.

The V and J genes are TRBV30 and TRBJ1-4, with TRBD1 matching 9 bases. This CDR3 region has 17 residues. Per germline, CDR1 GTSNPN and CDR2 SVGIG (reference sequence). The trim removed 0 bases at V and 7 bases at J, leaving 12 bases unmatched. The CDR3 spells CAWSVNRGHGRREKLFF. CDR3 sequence (DNA): TGTGCCTGGAGTGTAAACAGGGGGCACGGTCGTCGTGAAAAACTGTTTTTT.

The rearrangement joins TRBV28 to TRBJ1-2; unclear D gene. The V end lost 2 bases, the J end lost 4 bases, and 11 bases lay between the germline ends. Germline V gene lookup returns CDR1 MDHEN and CDR2 SYDVKM. This CDR3 contains 14 residues. In DNA, the CDR3 is TGTGCCAGCAGTTTAGGGATTAGCGTCTATGGCTACACCTTC. Translated: CASSLGISVYGYTF.